The clone carrying this T cell receptor beta chain was counted ten times or more. Its antigen is not identified. These data come from a study of CD8 T cells in ankylosing spondylitis. The study, taken as a whole, reports: Seemingly distinctive of ankylosing spondylitis blood was a TCR beta motif formed by eight highly homologous variants.

Germline V lookup: CDR1 SEHNR, CDR2 FQNEAQ (reference sequence). The CDR3 runs 17 residues. V dropped 0 bases and J dropped 2; count of bases not matched to a gene: 9. It was by quantitative 5'-RACE with molecular barcodes that TCR beta libraries were made. TCRdb called the 5' RACE reads again in MiXCR, with one record for every CDR3 protein. The sample lists about 210,000 distinct CDR3 sequences, about 6.7% occurring once. The sequencing sample was made of blood, either unsorted or a sorted T cell fraction (not recorded which). The chain combines TRBV7-9 with TRBJ2-7; 8 bases agree with TRBD2. The sequence was obtained from a male donor with ankylosing spondylitis. The CDR3 DNA reads TGTGCCAGCAGCTTAGCGATAGTAGCGGGACTTACCTACGAGCAGTACTTC. This translates into CASSLAIVAGLTYEQYF.